This T cell receptor (beta chain) was recovered during a study of T cell repertoires in cytomegalovirus infection. Study-wide background: Selection of CMV epitopes for the study included recently identified HLA-C-restricted and well-studied HLA-B-restricted ones. Matching HLA type, along with CMV infection, was indicated by public TCR beta signatures. Study-level results: There were HLA-C-restricted CMV-specific TCR beta clonotypes dominating the ex vivo response. Cumulative frequency of public TCR beta families picked out carriers of CMV plus the relevant HLA.

MiXCR, run by TCRdb on the reads, gives a single entry per CDR3 protein. Altogether some 500,000 distinct CDR3 sequences are present, roughly 43% being singletons, with the ten largest covering about half. The CDR3 is made up of 14 amino acids. Trimming stripped 4 bases from V and 1 base from J, with 10 bases between. Germline V gene lookup returns CDR1 SEHNR and CDR2 FQNEAQ (reference sequence). The table lists this clonotype with a few counts. Its antigen is unknown. The chain joins TRBV7-9 to TRBJ1-1; D possibly corresponds to TRBD1 (5 bases). The sequences come from cultured PBMCs, collected from culture after CMV antigen stimulation. The TCR was taken from a human donor in good health (CMV status not recorded). Some clones in this sample may be carry-over from other donors' samples. Here the CDR3 DNA reads TGTGCCAGCAGCTCCCGGGACGGGAACACTGAAGCTTTCTTT. Translated: CASSSRDGNTEAFF.